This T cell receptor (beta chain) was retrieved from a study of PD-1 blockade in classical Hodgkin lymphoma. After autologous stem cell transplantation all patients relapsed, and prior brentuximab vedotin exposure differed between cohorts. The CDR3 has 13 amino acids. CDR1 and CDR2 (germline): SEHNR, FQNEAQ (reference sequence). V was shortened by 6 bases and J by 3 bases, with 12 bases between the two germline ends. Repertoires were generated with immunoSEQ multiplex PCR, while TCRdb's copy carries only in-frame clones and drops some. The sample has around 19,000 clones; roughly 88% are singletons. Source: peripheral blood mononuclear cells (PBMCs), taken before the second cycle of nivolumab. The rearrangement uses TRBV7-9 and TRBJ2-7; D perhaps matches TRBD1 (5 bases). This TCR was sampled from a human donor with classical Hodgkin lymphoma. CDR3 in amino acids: CASSSAGYYEQYF. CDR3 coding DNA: TGTGCCAGCAGTTCCGCAGGGTACTACGAGCAGTACTTC.